The 2 T cell receptor beta chains given below trace back to one sample, sequenced in a study of control samples from healthy donors and cancer patients. The method was immunoSEQ multiplex PCR; TCRdb's version includes in-frame clones alone and lacks a portion of them. The sample shows 70,000 or so clones, about 80% of them seen only once. The sample comprised blood. These receptors came from a man aged 50 to 59 in good health.

The chain recombines TRBV15 with TRBJ2-2, with unresolved D. Trimming removed 3 bases from V and 5 bases from J, with 4 bases in between. Per germline, CDR1 LNHNV and CDR2 YYDKDF (reference sequence). This CDR3 spans 12 amino acids. The CDR3 reads CATSRATGELFF. CDR3 in DNA: TGTGCCACCAGCAGGGCAACCGGGGAGCTGTTTTTT.

The rearrangement uses TRBV29-1 and TRBJ2-7, with 12 bases fitting TRBD2. Losses at the gene ends were 6 bases for V and 4 bases for J; bases not matched to a gene: 10. Germline CDR1 and CDR2: SQVTM and ANQGSEA. This CDR3 contains 15 residues. In DNA, the CDR3 is TGCAGCGTACGATTACTAGCGGGAGGAACTTACGAGCAGTACTTC. Protein sequence: CSVRLLAGGTYEQYF.